Listed below are T cell receptor beta chains from one sample, sequenced in a study of T cells in Graves' hyperthyroidism and ophthalmopathy. Each CDR3 protein gets one entry after TCRdb re-called the multiplex PCR reads with MiXCR. This sample has 800,000 or so distinct CDR3 sequences, with over 35% found just once. Sequenced input: blood. The receptors originated from a man younger than 35 with Graves' hyperthyroidism. The CDR3 runs from the conserved cysteine through the conserved F or W. The order of the fields is V gene, J gene, CDR3 protein.

>TRBV19|TRBJ1-6
CASRASGGENSPLHF
>TRBV11-1|TRBJ1-6
CASSLDPGGGRSPLHF
>TRBV25-1|TRBJ1-1
CASSTGQADTEAFF
>TRBV10-2|TRBJ1-1
CASSVTGSTEAFF
>TRBV10-3|TRBJ1-3
CAISRDTGNTIYF
>TRBV19|TRBJ1-1
CASSLTDRNTEAFF
>TRBV2|TRBJ2-2
CASSRDFTGELFF
>TRBV25-1|TRBJ1-4
CASISGDEKLFF
>TRBV2|TRBJ1-1
CACSWDANTEAFF
>TRBV7-9|TRBJ1-1
CASSQAAATGATEAFF
>TRBV5-1|TRBJ1-4
CASSPAGQTTNEKLFF
>TRBV7-2|TRBJ1-3
CASTSKAGYGNTIYF
>TRBV20-1|TRBJ1-1
CSASRVGSGAFF
>TRBV6-5|TRBJ1-3
CASSSSDSGNTIYF
>TRBV20-1|TRBJ2-5
CSATSGEGLSGTQYF
>TRBV15|TRBJ2-7
CATSSSGPLYEQYF
>TRBV15|TRBJ2-7
CATSRQYQGASEQYF
>TRBV11-2|TRBJ1-1
CASSINRGGRVTFF
>TRBV7-2|TRBJ1-2
CASRPLGGARGYTF
>TRBV7-2|TRBJ1-1
CASSFPTGVNTEAFF
>TRBV10-3|TRBJ1-5
CAISESTGAYQPQHF
>TRBV20-1|TRBJ1-2
CSASSGAYGYTF
>TRBV20-1|TRBJ1-5
CSARDRSNQPQHF
>TRBV11-3|TRBJ2-2
CASSHGHTGELFF
>TRBV19|TRBJ1-5
CASSWEGNQPQHF
>TRBV14|TRBJ1-1
CASSQEEGQLFMNTEAFF
>TRBV6-5|TRBJ2-7
CASSDGTSASYEQYF
>TRBV25-1|TRBJ1-1
CASSAVAFF
>TRBV20-1|TRBJ1-6
CSGLDPNSYNSPLHF
>TRBV12-3/TRBV12-4|TRBJ1-5
CASSQTGGRNQPQHF
>TRBV5-1|TRBJ1-4
CASRLRSDGEKLFF
>TRBV9|TRBJ2-2
CASSEGGRSWTGELFF
>TRBV15|TRBJ1-2
CATSRVEGSYGYTF
>TRBV7-9|TRBJ1-6
CASSLEGGGSGSPLHF
>TRBV20-1|TRBJ1-5
CSARPPSEAGQPQHF
>TRBV2|TRBJ2-6
CASSEGVAGTGANVLTF
>TRBV19|TRBJ1-6
CASSSDINSPLHF
>TRBV20-1|TRBJ2-5
CSVSPGPAKETQYF
>TRBV7-2|TRBJ2-2
CASSQDERTGLTNTGELFF
>TRBV12-3/TRBV12-4|TRBJ1-5
CASIEGGLSNQPQHF
>TRBV9|TRBJ2-5
CASSAGSGPGETQYF
>TRBV11-2|TRBJ2-7
CASSLYKLGPSYSYEQYF
>TRBV6-6|TRBJ1-1
CASSYNRPMNTEAFF
>TRBV20-1|TRBJ2-5
CSADPKLAGETQYF
>TRBV20-1|TRBJ1-3
CSARSGIGNTIYF
>TRBV2|TRBJ1-6
CASSASNRGVNNSPLHF
>TRBV7-8|TRBJ1-6
CASTLGQTNSPLHF